Each of the 8 T cell receptor beta chains below was sequenced from the same sample in a study of blood T cell repertoires in COVID-19. TCRdb's copy holds only in-frame clones and misses some; the assay was immunoSEQ multiplex PCR. The sample has 100,000 to 150,000 clones; 60% to 80% are singletons. Sequencing was performed on peripheral blood. The receptors were gathered from a woman between 70 and 85 years old with acute or convalescent COVID-19.

This clone has only one observation. The chain has TRBV29-1 and TRBJ2-5; tentatively, D is TRBD1 (6 bases). The germline gives CDR1 SQVTM, CDR2 ANQGSEA. V shed 6 bases and J shed 3 bases, with 14 bases lying between them. The length of the CDR3 is 13 residues. The CDR3 coding sequence is TGCAGCGTCGGGGACACCGCCAAAGAGACCCAGTACTTC. This gives the protein CSVGDTAKETQYF.

The gene calls are TRBV5-1 and TRBJ2-2; the D is unclear. This CDR3 is 16 amino acids long. The germline V gene encodes CDR1 SGHRS and CDR2 YFSETQ. Trimming cost V 0 bases and J 4 bases, with 13 bases left between them. For the CDR3, the DNA is TGCGCCAGCAGCTTGGAAGGTCTCTTAGCCACCGGGGAGCTGTTTTTT. It translates to CASSLEGLLATGELFF.

This rearrangement joins TRBV5-4 to TRBJ1-1; weak D call: TRBD1 (5 bases). Trimming stripped 8 bases from V and 5 bases from J, with 10 bases between. Per the germline V gene, CDR1 is SGHNT and CDR2 is YYREEE (reference sequence). The CDR3 consists of 11 residues. CDR3 loop: CASAGGTEAFF. CDR3 DNA: TGTGCCAGTGCGGGGGGTACTGAAGCTTTCTTT.

This clone was observed once. The chain couples TRBV2 to TRBJ1-4, with TRBD1 matching 10 bases. The CDR3 has 16 residues. From germline, CDR1 is SNHLY and CDR2 FYNNEI. Trimming removed 3 bases from V and 3 bases from J; junction bases left unmatched: 4. The CDR3 spells CASSEGQGHANEKLFF. Written as DNA, the CDR3 is TGTGCCAGCAGTGAGGGACAGGGGCACGCTAATGAAAAACTGTTTTTT.

The V gene is TRBV5-1, the J gene TRBJ1-2, with D unresolved. V lost 2 bases, J lost 1 base, and 6 bases lay in between. CDR1 SGHRS and CDR2 YFSETQ come from the germline V gene. There are 13 residues in the CDR3. In DNA, the CDR3 is TGCGCCAGCAGCTTCCGGGGTAACTATGGCTACACCTTC. It translates to CASSFRGNYGYTF.

The V call is TRBV10-2, the J call TRBJ2-3; TRBD2 agrees at 8 bases. The CDR3 consists of 18 residues. With 10 bases clipped from V and 0 bases from J, the junction kept 18 bases outside the gene matches. Germline values: CDR1 WSHSY, CDR2 SAAADI. CDR3 bases: TGCGCCATCAGCCCTCGACTAGCGCCAGGACCTAGCACAGATACGCAGTATTTT. This gives the protein CAISPRLAPGPSTDTQYF.

The chain recombines TRBV5-5 with TRBJ2-7, with 8 bases matching TRBD2. The CDR3 contains 15 residues. V dropped 4 bases and J dropped 7; count of bases not matched to a gene: 13. Germline-derived CDR1 and CDR2 are SGHKS and YYEKEE (reference sequence). CDR3 in amino acids: CASSPITSGGTEQYF. CDR3 coding DNA: TGTGCCAGCAGCCCGATAACCAGCGGGGGTACGGAGCAGTACTTC.

This sequence joins TRBV27 and TRBJ2-1, with TRBD1 as a possible D gene (6 bases). Germline CDR1 MNHEY, CDR2 SMNVEV (reference sequence). V was trimmed by 5 bases and J by 4 bases, leaving 15 bases between them. The CDR3 totals 15 residues. The CDR3 sequence is CASSPAGQLYNEQFF. The CDR3 nucleotides are TGTGCCAGCAGTCCCGCCGGACAGCTTTACAATGAGCAGTTCTTC.